The 14 T cell receptor beta chains in this list originate from one sample, sequenced in a study of blood T cell repertoires in COVID-19 (dated by TCRdb to about 2020). Libraries were built with the immunoSEQ multiplex PCR assay. This is the immuneACCESS table as TCRdb keeps it, with only in-frame sequences that have V and J called. A part of the clones is gone; compared with another copy, unresolved V genes explain less than half, and the rest is unexplained. For this sample there are 150,000 to 200,000 clones; 80% to 90% appear just once. The ten most abundant clones make up roughly 3.7% of the sample. What was sequenced was peripheral blood. The receptors stem from a man aged 18 to 30 with active or convalescent COVID-19.

The V gene is TRBV27, the J gene TRBJ1-6; 8 nucleotides align to TRBD1. V lost 3 bases, J lost 11 bases, and 6 bases stayed unmatched. This CDR3 comprises 14 residues. Germline V CDR1 and CDR2: MNHEY, SMNVEV (reference sequence). The DNA of the CDR3 is TGTGCCAGCAGTTTGGGACAGGAGCACACACCCCTCCACTTT. Its translation is CASSLGQEHTPLHF.

This clone was detected only once. The genes are TRBV6-4 and TRBJ2-3; 10 bases line up with TRBD1. The CDR3 is made up of 15 amino acids. Per germline, CDR1 MRHNA and CDR2 SNTAGT. The V and J ends lost 5 bases and 4 bases, in that order; junction bases with no gene match: 6. The CDR3 protein is CASSSGTGAADTQYF. Here the CDR3 DNA reads TGTGCCAGCAGTTCAGGGACAGGGGCGGCAGATACGCAGTATTTT.

This sequence joins TRBV5-6 and TRBJ2-5; D unresolved. V lost 0 bases, J lost 5 bases, and 17 bases lay in between. CDR1 and CDR2 (germline): SGHDT, YYEEEE. CDR3 size: 16 residues. CDR3 sequence: CASSLDSSSHAETQYF. The CDR3 region has the DNA TGTGCCAGCAGCTTGGATAGCTCGAGCCATGCGGAGACCCAGTACTTC.

The chain employs TRBV7-2 and TRBJ2-3; TRBD2 matches at 10 bases. The germline V gene has CDR1 SGHTA and CDR2 FQGNSA. CDR3 size: 16 residues. After removal of 2 bases from V and 7 bases from J, the junction contained 9 bases not matched to a gene. As DNA, the CDR3 is TGTGCCAGCAGCTTACCTTTGGGGACTAGCGACAATACGCAGTATTTT. This encodes CASSLPLGTSDNTQYF.

The chain employs TRBV7-2 and TRBJ1-2; TRBD1 aligns across 9 bases. Germline CDR1 is SGHTA and CDR2 is FQGNSA. The CDR3 is 14 amino acids. With V trimmed by 4 bases and J by 7 bases, 7 bases remained unmatched. This CDR3 is CASSSDRGNGGYTF. CDR3 DNA: TGTGCCAGCAGCTCCGACAGGGGGAATGGTGGCTACACCTTC. Together with reference TRBV7-2 and TRBJ1-2, the CDR3 gives the full variable domain: GAGVSQSPSNKVTEKGKDVELRCDPISGHTALYWYRQSLGQGLEFLIYFQGNSAPDKSGLPSDRFSAERTGGSVSTLTIQRTQQEDSAVYLCASSSDRGNGGYTFGSGTRLTVV.

V is TRBV7-2 and J is TRBJ2-1; 8 bases map to TRBD2. V trimming: 5 bases; J trimming: 5 bases; junction bases outside the gene matches: 11. CDR3 length equals 16 residues. Germline V gene sequence: CDR1 SGHTA, CDR2 FQGNSA. CDR3 coding DNA: TGTGCCAGCAGCCGCAAGTCACTAGCGGCTAACAATGAGCAGTTCTTC. Translated: CASSRKSLAANNEQFF.

The chain carries TRBV4-1 and TRBJ1-1, with 7 bases identical to TRBD1. J gave up 4 bases and V 0 bases, and 11 bases lay outside the gene matches. CDR1 and CDR2 from the germline V gene are MGHRA and YSYEKL. The CDR3 is 17 amino acids. CDR3 residues: CASSQENRGMGFTEAFF. DNA of the CDR3: TGCGCCAGCAGCCAAGAGAACAGGGGTATGGGTTTCACTGAAGCTTTCTTT.

This clone appeared a single time. The CDR3 coding sequence is TGTGCCAGCAGCCGACTAGCGGGGGGTCAAGAGACCCAGTACTTC. The encoded protein is CASSRLAGGQETQYF. The chain uses TRBV4-2 and TRBJ2-5; 13 bases agree with TRBD2. The V and J ends lost 4 bases and 2 bases, in that order; junction bases with no gene match: 1. The CDR3 extends over 15 amino acids. Germline V gene lookup returns CDR1 LGHNA and CDR2 YNFKEQ.

The chain links TRBV12-2 to TRBJ2-3; no DNA check was done on the table's D call, TRBD2. TRBV12-2 is marked as a pseudogene. This CDR3 contains 16 residues. CDR3 DNA: TGTGCAAGTCGCCCCGTGTGTAGAGGAGGTCCAGATACGCAGTATTTT. Protein sequence: CASRPVCRGGPDTQYF.

In this sample, this clone turned up a few times. This chain connects TRBV6-5 to TRBJ1-1; the D is unclear. The CDR3 has 12 residues. Germline values: CDR1 MNHEY, CDR2 SVGAGI. V was cut by 6 bases and J by 7 bases, with 12 bases left in between. The chain's CDR3 is CASRPPSREAFF. The CDR3 region has the DNA TGTGCCAGCAGACCCCCGTCGCGTGAAGCTTTCTTT.

This sequence joins TRBV4-1 and TRBJ1-2; 7 bases match TRBD1. The CDR3 has 15 residues. Trimming cost V 8 bases and J 4 bases; bases outside gene matches: 13. Germline V gene data show CDR1 as MGHRA and CDR2 as YSYEKL. The CDR3 spells CASRIIPGQPYGYTF. The CDR3 DNA is TGCGCCAGCCGGATAATACCGGGACAGCCCTATGGCTACACCTTC.

V and J are TRBV5-1 and TRBJ1-6; 9 bases fit TRBD1. The CDR3 extends over 16 amino acids. Germline CDR1 is SGHRS and CDR2 is YFSETQ. V lost 0 bases and J lost 10; bases outside the gene matches: 8. CDR3 protein: CASSLEWGQGLSPLHF. In nucleotides, the CDR3 is TGCGCCAGCAGCTTGGAGTGGGGACAGGGTTTGTCACCCCTCCACTTT.

The chain uses TRBV2 and TRBJ2-1, with 16 bases that match TRBD2. The length of the CDR3 is 17 residues. CDR1 and CDR2 from the germline V gene are SNHLY and FYNNEI. Losses at the gene ends were 0 bases for V and 8 bases for J; bases not matched to a gene: 4. CDR3 sequence (DNA): TGTGCCAGCAGTGAAGCGGGACTAGCGGGGGGGTCGGATGAGCAGTTCTTC. This gives the protein CASSEAGLAGGSDEQFF. Filled out from reference TRBV2 and TRBJ2-1, the complete variable domain reads EPEVTQTPSHQVTQMGQEVILRCVPISNHLYFYWYRQILGQKVEFLVSFYNNEISEKSEIFDDQFSVERPDGSNFTLKIRSTKLEDSAMYFCASSEAGLAGGSDEQFFGPGTRLTVL.

The genes are TRBV5-4 and TRBJ1-4; 8 bases line up with TRBD1. The CDR3 extends over 14 amino acids. Looked up from germline, CDR1 is SGHNT and CDR2 is YYREEE (reference sequence). Trimming cost V 3 bases and J 5 bases; bases outside gene matches: 3. CDR3 bases: TGTGCCAGCAGCTCTACAGGGGGGAATGAAAAACTGTTTTTT. This codes for CASSSTGGNEKLFF.